These T cell receptor beta chains were read from a single sample in a study of response to subunit inactivated influenza vaccine. One entry per CDR3 protein results from TCRdb running MiXCR on the RT-PCR reads. The sample has more than 450,000 distinct CDR3 sequences, about 11% seen once. The same sample was also studied in work on T cells expressing NK-cell markers.

This sample comprised PBMCs from blood, obtained on the day of vaccination. The receptors shown here come from a man in his fifties or sixties who received an inactivated influenza vaccine. Both conserved end residues are part of each CDR3. A D gene is named only where the DNA matches it firmly. Only part of the rows carry a size: once, few, many, or a class if the clone is expanded.

v_call	j_call	d_call	cdr3_length	clone_size	cdr3_aa	cdr3_nt
TRBV12-3/TRBV12-4	TRBJ2-2	-	14	many	CASSLDLRAGELFF	TGTGCCAGCAGTTTAGACCTCAGGGCCGGGGAGCTGTTTTTT
TRBV29-1	TRBJ2-7	TRBD2	13	many	CSVRTSGSYEQYF	TGCAGCGTGAGGACTAGCGGGAGCTACGAGCAGTACTTC
TRBV12-3/TRBV12-4	TRBJ2-1	TRBD2	14	few	CASSLRAGGGEQFF	TGTGCCAGCAGTTTAAGAGCGGGAGGCGGTGAGCAGTTCTTC
TRBV28	TRBJ2-7	TRBD1	14	few	CASRLGTGPYEQYF	TGTGCCAGCAGATTAGGGACAGGGCCCTACGAGCAGTACTTC
TRBV4-1	TRBJ2-5	-	15	many	CASSQHLEGLETQYF	TGCGCCAGCAGCCAACACCTCGAGGGACTGGAGACCCAGTACTTC
TRBV12-3/TRBV12-4	TRBJ2-1	-	11	many	CASSLTDEQFF	TGTGCCAGCAGTTTGACCGATGAGCAGTTCTTC
TRBV3-1	TRBJ1-6	TRBD1	15	-	CASSPLDRPDSPLHF	TGTGCCAGCAGCCCGCTGGACAGGCCCGATTCACCCCTCCACTTT
TRBV18	TRBJ2-1	-	17	-	CASSPRLGIRYDNEQFF	TGTGCCAGCTCACCGCGACTTGGAATTAGGTACGACAATGAGCAGTTCTTC
TRBV7-9	TRBJ2-1	TRBD1	16	few	CASSPTRDRAYNEQFF	TGTGCCAGCAGTCCGACCCGGGACAGGGCCTACAATGAGCAGTTCTTC
TRBV11-3	TRBJ2-3	TRBD2	21	few	CASSQYQFGTSSGEVSDTQYF	TGTGCCAGCAGCCAATATCAGTTCGGGACTAGCTCCGGAGAGGTCTCAGATACGCAGTATTTT
TRBV12-3/TRBV12-4	TRBJ1-1	TRBD1	14	-	CASTPTGLLPEAFF	TGTGCCAGCACCCCGACAGGGCTGCTACCTGAAGCTTTCTTT
TRBV6-1	TRBJ2-1	TRBD2	15	-	CASRLAGGIYNEQFF	TGTGCCAGCAGACTAGCGGGAGGGATTTACAATGAGCAGTTCTTC
TRBV29-1	TRBJ2-1	-	14	few	CSSLTGKGFNEQFF	TGCAGCAGCCTCACGGGGAAAGGATTCAATGAGCAGTTCTTC
TRBV4-3	TRBJ2-3	TRBD2	15	-	CASSPQRGSTDTQYF	TGCGCCAGCAGCCCCCAGCGGGGGAGCACAGATACGCAGTATTTT
TRBV7-9	TRBJ2-1	-	14	few	CASSSETISGEQFF	TGTGCCAGCAGCTCTGAGACTATTTCCGGAGAGCAGTTCTTC
TRBV5-1	TRBJ1-1	TRBD1	15	-	CASSLVGTGESGAFF	TGCGCCAGCAGCTTGGTCGGGACAGGGGAATCTGGGGCTTTCTTT
TRBV4-3	TRBJ2-1	-	15	-	CASSQGYSSSNEQFF	TGCGCCAGCAGCCAAGGTTACAGCTCGTCCAATGAGCAGTTCTTC
TRBV14	TRBJ1-6	-	17	few	CASSHLTSNSYNSPLHF	TGTGCCAGCAGCCACCTTACGAGCAACTCATATAATTCACCCCTCCACTTT
TRBV4-3	TRBJ2-7	-	15	-	CASSQEWDTRYEQYF	TGCGCCAGCAGCCAAGAATGGGACACCCGCTACGAGCAGTACTTC
TRBV20-1	TRBJ2-1	TRBD1	15	many	CSAATGPLSYNEQFF	TGCAGTGCGGCGACAGGGCCACTATCCTACAATGAGCAGTTCTTC
TRBV7-9	TRBJ1-1	-	14	-	CASSSPRGNTEAFF	TGTGCCAGCAGCTCCCCGCGGGGGAACACTGAAGCTTTCTTT
TRBV11-2	TRBJ2-5	-	13	-	CASSASLKETQYF	TGTGCCAGCTCCGCCTCCCTAAAAGAGACCCAGTACTTC
TRBV20-1	TRBJ2-7	TRBD1	15	few	CSAINSGTGGYEQYF	TGCAGTGCTATAAACTCCGGGACAGGGGGCTACGAGCAGTACTTC
TRBV7-9	TRBJ2-3	TRBD2	16	-	CASSSPGLAGPDTQYF	TGTGCCAGCAGCTCGCCGGGACTAGCGGGACCCGATACGCAGTATTTT
TRBV6-1	TRBJ2-3	TRBD1	15	few	CASTPARTGTDTQYF	TGTGCCAGCACCCCTGCCAGGACAGGGACAGATACGCAGTATTTT
TRBV20-1	TRBJ1-4	TRBD1	15	many	CSARDLSQGIEKLFF	TGCAGTGCTAGAGATCTCTCACAGGGGATTGAAAAACTGTTTTTT
TRBV5-6	TRBJ2-1	TRBD2	15	-	CASSFGAGAPNEQFF	TGTGCCAGCAGCTTCGGAGCGGGGGCCCCCAATGAGCAGTTCTTC
TRBV7-8	TRBJ1-5	-	13	-	CASSLALHQPQHF	TGTGCCAGCAGCCTGGCCCTCCATCAGCCCCAGCATTTT
TRBV7-2	TRBJ2-1	TRBD1	18	-	CASSLAFPGTGARGEQFF	TGTGCCAGCAGCTTAGCTTTTCCCGGGACAGGTGCTAGGGGTGAGCAGTTCTTC
TRBV5-1	TRBJ1-3	TRBD1	15	-	CASSLDREGGNTIYF	TGCGCCAGCAGCTTAGACAGGGAGGGCGGAAACACCATATATTTT
TRBV12-3/TRBV12-4	TRBJ2-7	TRBD1	16	many	CASSTAGTGGTYEQYF	TGTGCCAGCAGTACCGCCGGGACAGGGGGGACCTACGAGCAGTACTTC
TRBV29-1	TRBJ2-5	-	13	-	CSVEVSRGETQYF	TGCAGCGTTGAAGTTTCCCGGGGGGAGACCCAGTACTTC
TRBV5-5	TRBJ1-4	TRBD1	14	-	CASSRQTGEEKLFF	TGTGCCAGCAGCCGCCAGACAGGGGAAGAAAAACTGTTTTTT
TRBV7-2	TRBJ2-7	-	13	few	CASSLAERYEQYF	TGTGCCAGCAGCTTAGCGGAACGGTACGAGCAGTACTTC
TRBV11-3	TRBJ2-3	TRBD1	15	-	CASSPSRDRGDTQYF	TGTGCCAGCAGCCCGTCCCGGGACAGGGGTGATACGCAGTATTTT
TRBV5-1	TRBJ1-5	-	15	-	CASSPGTTSNQPQHF	TGCGCCAGCAGCCCAGGGACAACCAGCAATCAGCCCCAGCATTTT
TRBV2	TRBJ1-2	-	13	few	CASSVLSNYGYTF	TGTGCCAGCAGTGTTCTTTCAAACTATGGCTACACCTTC
TRBV20-1	TRBJ1-2	-	14	many	CSARINGQGYGYTF	TGCAGTGCTAGAATTAATGGGCAGGGGTATGGCTACACCTTC
TRBV3-1	TRBJ2-3	-	15	few	CASSQGPKRRGTQYF	TGTGCCAGCAGCCAAGGGCCTAAACGGCGGGGTACGCAGTATTTT
TRBV20-1	TRBJ2-3	-	12	few	CSATRTTDTQYF	TGCAGTGCTACCCGAACAACAGATACGCAGTATTTT
TRBV21-1	TRBJ2-7	-	14	few	CASSTDRGRREQYF	TGTGCCAGCAGCACGGACAGGGGACGGCGCGAGCAGTACTTC
TRBV27	TRBJ2-1	-	17	many	CASSLLGRDEIPNEQFF	TGTGCCAGCAGTTTACTCGGCAGGGATGAAATCCCAAATGAGCAGTTCTTC
TRBV19	TRBJ2-3	TRBD1	15	few	CASRQGQIREDTQYF	TGTGCCAGTCGACAGGGCCAAATCCGGGAAGATACGCAGTATTTT
TRBV7-9	TRBJ2-3	TRBD2	17	few	CASSFGVSGASTDTQYF	TGTGCCAGCAGCTTCGGTGTGAGCGGGGCTAGCACAGATACGCAGTATTTT
TRBV27	TRBJ2-2	-	14	-	CASSLTEITGELFF	TGTGCCAGCAGTCTGACAGAGATCACCGGGGAGCTGTTTTTT
TRBV7-2	TRBJ2-3	-	17	many	CASSLRWGATSTDTQYF	TGTGCCAGCAGCTTAAGGTGGGGGGCTACCTCCACAGATACGCAGTATTTT
TRBV28	TRBJ2-1	TRBD2	16	few	CASSSLAGGVYNEQFF	TGTGCCAGCAGTTCTCTAGCGGGGGGGGTCTACAATGAGCAGTTCTTC
TRBV3-1	TRBJ1-6	-	15	many	CASSLVGGGASPLHF	TGTGCCAGCAGCCTCGTCGGGGGGGGCGCTTCACCCCTCCACTTT
TRBV20-1	TRBJ2-1	TRBD2	14	many	CSAPPGLDYNEQFF	TGCAGTGCCCCCCCGGGACTAGACTACAATGAGCAGTTCTTC